Presented here are 28 T cell receptor beta chains from one specimen sequenced in a study of blood T cell repertoires in COVID-19. Sequencing used immunoSEQ multiplex PCR; TCRdb keeps in-frame clones, though not all of them. This table has over 35,000 clones, roughly 78% appearing once. Material: peripheral blood. These receptors all stem from a man aged 70-80 years with acute or convalescent COVID-19.

The rearrangement joins TRBV28 to TRBJ2-7; the D gene is possibly TRBD1 (6 bases). Trimming pared 5 bases from V and 3 bases from J, leaving 14 bases between. Looked up from germline, CDR1 is MDHEN and CDR2 is SYDVKM. The CDR3 runs to 14 residues. CDR3 in amino acids: CASSQPGHHYEQYF. The CDR3 coding sequence is TGTGCCAGCAGTCAGCCGGGACATCACTACGAGCAGTACTTC.

The chain combines TRBV24-1 with TRBJ2-1; 8 bases are shared with TRBD2. The CDR3 is made up of 16 amino acids. Trimming cost V 4 bases and J 5 bases; bases outside gene matches: 9. The V gene's germline CDR1 is KGHDR and CDR2 SFDVKD. Here the CDR3 reads CATSDSGGATNNEQFF. In DNA, the CDR3 is TGTGCCACCAGTGACTCGGGGGGGGCGACTAACAATGAGCAGTTCTTC.

This chain uses TRBV24-1 with TRBJ1-5; the D is unclear. V gave up 7 bases and J gave up 3 bases, with 6 bases separating them. This CDR3 comprises 12 residues. Germline CDR1 and CDR2: KGHDR and SFDVKD. CDR3 sequence (DNA): TGTGCCACCAGCGACAACAATCAGCCCCAGCATTTT. Translated, it gives CATSDNNQPQHF.

The V and J genes are TRBV5-1 and TRBJ1-5, with a weak D call TRBD1 (6 bases). The germline V gene encodes CDR1 SGHRS and CDR2 YFSETQ. This CDR3 region has 16 residues. V lost 1 base to trimming and J lost 0 bases, with 11 bases between them. CDR3 nucleotides: TGCGCCAGCAGCTTGACAGGGCCAGATAGCAATCAGCCCCAGCATTTT. This encodes CASSLTGPDSNQPQHF.

This chain uses TRBV5-4 with TRBJ1-1; TRBD1 might be the D (5 bases). The CDR3 is 15 residues long. V was trimmed by 3 bases and J by 1 base, leaving 13 bases between them. CDR1 and CDR2 from the germline V gene are SGHNT and YYREEE (reference sequence). The CDR3 nucleotides read TGTGCCAGCAGCTCGGGGGGACTGGGGAACACTGAAGCTTTCTTT. Its protein product is CASSSGGLGNTEAFF.

The chain carries TRBV9 and TRBJ2-1; 10 nucleotides align to TRBD1. With V trimmed by 3 bases and J by 9 bases, 9 bases remained unmatched. The V gene's germline CDR1 is SGDLS and CDR2 YYNGEE. The CDR3 spans 15 residues. As DNA, the CDR3 is TGTGCCAGCAGCGCGCGGGGACAGGGGTCAAGTGAGCAGTTCTTC. Its translation: CASSARGQGSSEQFF. The entire variable domain, with the rest obtained from reference TRBV9 and TRBJ2-1, is as follows: DSGVTQTPKHLITATGQRVTLRCSPRSGDLSVYWYQQSLDQGLQFLIQYYNGEERAKGNILERFSAQQFPDLHSELNLSSLELGDSALYFCASSARGQGSSEQFFGPGTRLTVL.

The rearrangement joins TRBV4-1 to TRBJ2-1, with TRBD2 matching 12 bases. J was trimmed by 10 bases and V by 2 bases; bases with no gene match: 9. Germline loops: CDR1 MGHRA, CDR2 YSYEKL. This CDR3 is 16 amino acids long. CDR3 sequence reads: CASSQNPSGRANEQFF. In DNA form, the CDR3 reads TGCGCCAGCAGCCAAAATCCTAGCGGGAGGGCGAACGAGCAGTTCTTC.

V usage is TRBV27 and J usage is TRBJ2-7; 11 positions agree with TRBD1. The CDR3 runs to 15 residues. Germline-derived CDR1 and CDR2 are MNHEY and SMNVEV (reference sequence). The V and J ends lost 0 bases and 3 bases, in that order; junction bases with no gene match: 1. The CDR3 region is CASSLSGTGGYEQYF. In DNA form, the CDR3 reads TGTGCCAGCAGTTTATCGGGGACAGGGGGCTACGAGCAGTACTTC.

The chain carries TRBV5-5 and TRBJ2-1; 15 bases match TRBD2. The CDR3 runs to 19 residues. Trimming at V came to 4 bases and at J to 4 bases, leaving 12 bases not matched to a gene. The germline gives CDR1 SGHKS, CDR2 YYEKEE (reference sequence). The CDR3 nucleotides read TGTGCCAGCAGCATTCCGAGGACTAGCGGGAGGGCTTCTTACAATGAGCAGTTCTTC. It translates to CASSIPRTSGRASYNEQFF.

This chain uses TRBV28 with TRBJ2-7, with 11 positions matching TRBD1. The germline CDR1 and CDR2 sequences are MDHEN and SYDVKM. CDR3 length: 15 residues. The junction had 5 bases not matched to a gene; V was cut back by 3 bases and J by 4 bases. The CDR3 is CASSFRDRGEYEQYF. The CDR3, as DNA: TGTGCCAGCAGTTTTAGGGACAGGGGGGAATACGAGCAGTACTTC.

The chain couples TRBV7-9 to TRBJ2-7; 8 bases line up with TRBD1. Germline-derived CDR1 and CDR2 are SEHNR and FQNEAQ (reference sequence). The trim removed 4 bases at V and 5 bases at J, leaving 7 bases unmatched. The CDR3 has 14 residues. The CDR3 reads CASSSGQGFHEQYF. CDR3 bases: TGTGCCAGCAGCTCAGGACAGGGTTTCCACGAGCAGTACTTC. Supplemented by reference TRBV7-9 and TRBJ2-7, the full variable domain reads DTGVSQNPRHKITKRGQNVTFRCDPISEHNRLYWYRQTLGQGPEFLTYFQNEAQLEKSRLLSDRFSAERPKGSFSTLEIQRTEQGDSAMYLCASSSGQGFHEQYFGPGTRLTVT.

The genes are TRBV5-1 and TRBJ2-1; tentatively, D is TRBD1 (6 bases). Per the germline V gene, CDR1 is SGHRS and CDR2 is YFSETQ. The CDR3 has 16 residues. The V and J ends lost 6 bases and 3 bases respectively, with 19 bases between them. Here the CDR3 reads CASTLGGGSGYNEQFF. The CDR3 nucleotides read TGCGCCAGCACCCTAGGGGGTGGATCGGGCTACAATGAGCAGTTCTTC.

The chain recombines TRBV12-3 or TRBV12-4 with TRBJ2-2, with D perhaps matching TRBD2 (5 bases). The CDR3 is made up of 13 amino acids. V gave up 1 base and J gave up 8 bases, with 8 bases separating them. The CDR3 reads CASSLERLGELFF. The CDR3 nucleotides read TGTGCCAGCAGTTTAGAGCGGTTGGGGGAGCTGTTTTTT.

This sequence joins TRBV4-2 and TRBJ2-7, with TRBD2 matching 10 bases. The V segment lost 2 bases and the J segment 2 bases; nucleotides outside the gene matches: 0. The CDR3 loop spans 14 amino acids. Per the germline V gene, CDR1 is LGHNA and CDR2 is YNFKEQ. CDR3 loop: CASSQTSGTYEQYF. The CDR3 DNA follows: TGTGCCAGCAGCCAAACTAGCGGGACCTACGAGCAGTACTTC.

This chain links TRBV12-3 or TRBV12-4 with TRBJ2-1; D remains ambiguous. With 6 bases removed from V and 3 bases from J, the gap between germline ends came to 3 bases. This CDR3 is 11 amino acids long. The CDR3 loop reads CASRSYNEQFF. The DNA of the CDR3 is TGTGCCAGCAGGAGCTACAATGAGCAGTTCTTC.

This clone has a count of ten or more. The V gene is TRBV27, the J gene TRBJ2-7, with TRBD1 matching over 8 bases. Germline V CDR1 and CDR2: MNHEY, SMNVEV (reference sequence). Trimming at V came to 2 bases and at J to 4 bases, leaving 10 bases not matched to a gene. The CDR3 length is 16 residues. CDR3: CASSLLQPGGAYEQYF. The DNA of the CDR3 is TGTGCCAGCAGTTTACTCCAGCCAGGGGGCGCGTACGAGCAGTACTTC.

The chain combines TRBV7-9 with TRBJ1-1; D possibly corresponds to TRBD1 (6 bases). Per the germline V gene, CDR1 is SEHNR and CDR2 is FQNEAQ (reference sequence). V was cut by 5 bases and J by 4 bases, with 17 bases left in between. The CDR3 contains 15 residues. CDR3 bases: TGTGCCAGCAGCCCTAGGTTAACAGGGAGCACTGAAGCTTTCTTT. It yields the protein CASSPRLTGSTEAFF.

The chain couples TRBV28 to TRBJ1-2; the match to TRBD1 covers 7 bases. The V and J ends lost 6 bases and 7 bases, in that order; junction bases with no gene match: 8. Germline CDR1 reads MDHEN; CDR2 reads SYDVKM. The CDR3 has 13 amino acids. The CDR3 loop is CASSEDRRGGYTF. CDR3 DNA sequence: TGTGCCAGCAGCGAGGACAGGAGAGGTGGCTACACCTTC.

J is TRBJ2-2 and V is TRBV29-1; 7 bases fit TRBD1. Trimming took 6 bases from V and 6 from J; bases not matched to a gene: 4. The germline V gene encodes CDR1 SQVTM and CDR2 ANQGSEA. The CDR3 loop spans 12 amino acids. CDR3 region: CSVVQGAGELFF. The CDR3 DNA reads TGCAGCGTCGTTCAGGGGGCCGGGGAGCTGTTTTTT.

The V call is TRBV6-5, the J call TRBJ1-5; no clear D gene. Germline values: CDR1 MNHEY, CDR2 SVGAGI. The CDR3 sequence is 13 residues long. The V and J ends lost 6 bases and 0 bases respectively, with 6 bases between them. The CDR3 nucleotides read TGTGCCAGCAGACAGTATAGCAATCAGCCCCAGCATTTT. Translation gives CASRQYSNQPQHF.

The CDR3 reads CATSDGAPDSYNEQFF. CDR3 DNA sequence: TGTGCCACCAGTGATGGGGCGCCCGACTCCTACAATGAGCAGTTCTTC. The chain is built from TRBV24-1 and TRBJ2-1; D perhaps matches TRBD1 (5 bases). CDR1 is KGHDR, CDR2 SFDVKD, per germline. Trimming removed 3 bases at V and 0 bases at J, with 11 bases between. The CDR3 has 16 amino acids.

The CDR3 sequence: CASGARSSGANVLTF. DNA for the CDR3: TGTGCCAGTGGGGCCCGGAGCTCTGGGGCCAACGTCCTGACTTTC. The V and J genes are TRBV19 and TRBJ2-6, with a weak D call TRBD1 (5 bases). Germline assignment: CDR1 LNHDA and CDR2 SQIVND (reference sequence). V lost 8 bases and J lost 0, with 11 bases in between. The CDR3 is made up of 15 amino acids.

This chain uses TRBV5-4 with TRBJ2-1; 8 positions match TRBD2. CDR3 length equals 16 residues. V dropped 0 bases and J dropped 5; count of bases not matched to a gene: 7. Per the germline V gene, CDR1 is SGHNT and CDR2 is YYREEE (reference sequence). The CDR3 sequence is CASSLGGGRPDNEQFF. The CDR3, as DNA: TGTGCCAGCAGCTTGGGGGGCGGGAGGCCCGACAATGAGCAGTTCTTC. The whole variable domain, remainder taken from reference TRBV5-4 and TRBJ2-1, is ETGVTQSPTHLIKTRGQQVTLRCSSQSGHNTVSWYQQALGQGPQFIFQYYREEENGRGNFPPRFSGLQFPNYSSELNVNALELDDSALYLCASSLGGGRPDNEQFFGPGTRLTVL.

The chain uses TRBV7-2 and TRBJ1-1; TRBD1 matches 7 bases. The CDR3 has 16 residues. Trimming cost V 7 bases and J 1 base; bases outside gene matches: 12. Germline-derived CDR1 and CDR2 are SGHTA and FQGNSA. The CDR3 spells CASTPTRGGSNTEAFF. The CDR3 bases are TGTGCCAGCACCCCAACCCGAGGGGGCTCGAACACTGAAGCTTTCTTT.

This clone has a handful of counts. The gene calls are TRBV27 and TRBJ2-7; TRBD2 matches at 7 bases. The ends lost 4 bases at V and 0 bases at J; junction bases unmatched: 6. The CDR3 totals 15 residues. Germline V gene data show CDR1 as MNHEY and CDR2 as SMNVEV (reference sequence). CDR3 in amino acids: CASSSSLALSYEQYF. Here the CDR3 DNA reads TGTGCCAGCAGTTCCTCACTAGCGCTCTCCTACGAGCAGTACTTC.

V gene TRBV7-9 combines with J gene TRBJ2-2; no definite D call. Germline lookup yields CDR1 SEHNR and CDR2 FQNEAQ (reference sequence). V lost 4 bases and J 4 bases, leaving 16 bases between the germline ends. The CDR3 loop spans 16 amino acids. The CDR3 here is CASSSAKDRGTGELFF. The DNA for the CDR3 is TGTGCCAGCAGCTCCGCGAAGGATCGCGGCACCGGGGAGCTGTTTTTT.

This chain connects TRBV29-1 to TRBJ2-7, with a tentative D call TRBD2 (6 bases). CDR3 length: 15 residues. The V end lost 6 bases, the J end lost 6 bases, and 24 bases lay between the germline ends. The V gene's germline CDR1 is SQVTM and CDR2 ANQGSEA. As DNA, the CDR3 is TGCAGCGTCTCTACAACGGGACTCCCGGGGTTCGAGCAGTACTTC. It encodes CSVSTTGLPGFEQYF.

The chain is built from TRBV25-1 and TRBJ1-6; D gene uncertain. The germline V gene encodes CDR1 MGHDK and CDR2 SYGVNS. Trimming shortened V by 2 bases and J by 0 bases, and 5 bases separated the two germline ends. This CDR3 has 15 amino acids. CDR3 sequence (DNA): TGTGCCAGCAGTGAAGTTAGCTCCTATAATTCACCCCTCCACTTT. Translation: CASSEVSSYNSPLHF.